The clone carrying this T cell receptor (beta chain) showed up many times. V lost 0 bases and J 3 bases, leaving 16 bases between the germline ends. CDR1 SGHRS and CDR2 YFSETQ come from the germline V gene. The CDR3 is 16 residues long. This sample stems from a study of metastatic and nonmetastatic thyroid tumors. About the research overall: Repertoire comparison spanned blood and tumor or nodule tissue of malignant and benign thyroid patients.

With MiXCR, TCRdb reprocessed the PCR reads. The profile covers 35,000 to 55,000 clones, with under 25% appearing a single time and roughly 3% taken by the ten largest. No patient received treatment before thyroid surgery. The sequenced sample was blood. This receptor was taken from a male donor with papillary thyroid cancer or a benign thyroid nodule (not recorded which). Some clones in this sample may be carry-over from other donors' samples. This rearrangement joins TRBV5-1 to TRBJ2-7; TRBD2 is a possible D gene (6 bases). CDR3 sequence reads: CASSLAAAPGLYEQYF. CDR3 coding DNA: TGCGCCAGCAGCTTGGCCGCCGCCCCGGGACTCTACGAGCAGTACTTC.